The T cell receptor (beta chain) under discussion was sequenced for a study of blood T cells in healthy people across ages. Whole-study results and caveats: PBMCs that were unsorted prevented a conclusive naive versus antigen-experienced comparison.

This clonotype was seen a few times. Its matching antigen is unknown. Trimming took 3 bases from V and 8 from J, leaving 17 bases between them. This CDR3 comprises 15 residues. The germline gives CDR1 MDHEN, CDR2 SYDVKM. Using a J-beta primer mix together with a sample-barcoded 5' primer, a second PCR was run for 7 to 11 cycles. TCRdb called the 5' RACE reads again in MiXCR, with one record for every CDR3 protein. This sample has approximately 800,000 distinct CDR3 sequences, with about 47% found just once. Each of the donors had 9 to 10 milliliters of peripheral blood drawn into EDTA-treated Vacutainer tubes.

The V gene is TRBV28, the J gene TRBJ2-1, with D possibly TRBD2 on 6 matching bases. The TCR comes from a man at least 80 years old in good health. Sequencing was done on a sample of blood. The CDR3, as DNA: TGTGCCAGCAGTTTTCGGGAGTCCCACACCCATGAGCAGTTCTTC. It is translated as CASSFRESHTHEQFF.